The rows below give T cell receptor beta chains drawn from one sample of a study of siplizumab effects on memory and regulatory T cells. Profiling relied on immunoSEQ multiplex PCR, and the TCRdb table lists in-frame clones only, not all of them. The sample lists about 120,000 clones, around 94% seen once, with approximately 1.8% in the top ten. Sequenced input: non-Treg CD4+ T cells sorted from blood. These receptors all come from a human donor in good health. The CDR3 runs from the conserved cysteine through the conserved F or W. Fields, in order: V gene, J gene, clone size, CDR3 length, D gene, CDR3 DNA, CDR3 protein. A D gene is named only where the DNA matches it firmly. Expanded clones get a size class; other rows say once, few or many, or leave the size out.

>TRBV6-4|TRBJ2-1|-|16|TRBD2
TGTGCCAGCAGTGACTCATATAGACTAGCGGGGAATGAGCAGTTCTTC
CASSDSYRLAGNEQFF
>TRBV5-6|TRBJ1-4|-|14|TRBD1
TGTGCCAGCAGCTGGACAGGGTCTAATGAAAAACTGTTTTTT
CASSWTGSNEKLFF
>TRBV6-1|TRBJ1-5|few|15|-
TGTGCCAGCAGTGAAGAAGGGAAAGACAATCAGCCCCAGCATTTT
CASSEEGKDNQPQHF
>TRBV5-1|TRBJ2-3|-|14|-
TGCGCCAGCAGCTTGGAATACAGCGCAGATACGCAGTATTTT
CASSLEYSADTQYF
>TRBV19|TRBJ2-7|-|14|-
TGTGCCAGTAGTGCGGACTCCGGGGTGGGCGAGCAGTACTTC
CASSADSGVGEQYF
>TRBV6-5|TRBJ2-1|-|14|TRBD2
TGTGCCAGCAGTTACGCGGGGGGGTTCAATGAGCAGTTCTTC
CASSYAGGFNEQFF
>TRBV28|TRBJ1-5|-|13|-
TGTGCCAGCACCCCCCAGGGGTATCAGCCCCAGCATTTT
CASTPQGYQPQHF
>TRBV15|TRBJ2-7|once|14|TRBD1
TGTGCCACCAGCAGAGATGGACAGGCCTACGAGCAGTACTTC
CATSRDGQAYEQYF
>TRBV7-8|TRBJ2-1|-|14|TRBD1
TGTGCCAGCAGCACAGGGGTCTCCTACAATGAGCAGTTCTTC
CASSTGVSYNEQFF
>TRBV6-1|TRBJ2-7|once|14|TRBD2
TGTGCCAGCATGACTAGCGGAACGGTCTACGAGCAGTACTTC
CASMTSGTVYEQYF
>TRBV2|TRBJ2-7|-|15|TRBD2
TGTGCCAGCAGTAGACTAGCGGGGGGATCCTACGAGCAGTACTTC
CASSRLAGGSYEQYF
>TRBV28|TRBJ1-5|-|16|TRBD1
TGTGCCAGCAGTCGACAGGGGCACAGGAGCAATCAGCCCCAGCATTTT
CASSRQGHRSNQPQHF
>TRBV10-3|TRBJ2-1|-|13|-
TGTGCCAGATCTCGGGAGCCTGGGGATGAGCAGTTCTTC
CARSREPGDEQFF
>TRBV11-1|TRBJ1-5|-|14|-
TGTGCCAGCAGCGCCTCCCGGTCGGATCAGCCCCAGCATTTT
CASSASRSDQPQHF
>TRBV5-1|TRBJ1-2|-|13|-
TGCGCCAGCAGCACTACGCAGGACGGTGGCTACACCTTC
CASSTTQDGGYTF
>TRBV5-1|TRBJ1-1|-|14|-
TGCGCCAGCAAGTCAAGGGGCGGTAACACTGAAGCTTTCTTT
CASKSRGGNTEAFF
>TRBV6-5|TRBJ2-2|-|16|TRBD2
TGTGCCAGCAGTTACGAGCGGGAGGCAAGCACCGGGGAGCTGTTTTTT
CASSYEREASTGELFF
>TRBV29-1|TRBJ2-6|-|13|-
TGCAGCGTGGGAACGTCTGGGGCCAACGTCCTGACTTTC
CSVGTSGANVLTF
>TRBV7-3|TRBJ2-2|-|15|-
TGTGCCAGCAGTCGTAGCGGAGAGGGAACCGGGGAGCTGTTTTTT
CASSRSGEGTGELFF
>TRBV10-3|TRBJ2-3|-|17|TRBD2
TGTGCCATCAGCCCGGGGGGGCCGGGGATGAGCACAGATACGCAGTATTTT
CAISPGGPGMSTDTQYF
>TRBV6-1|TRBJ2-7|-|15|-
TGTGCCAGCAGTGACTCGCGGGTCCTCTCCTACGAGCAGTACTTC
CASSDSRVLSYEQYF
>TRBV23-1|TRBJ2-7|-|17|TRBD1
TGCGCCAGCAGTCACTATGGGGACAGGGGGGGACTCTACGAGCAGTACTTC
CASSHYGDRGGLYEQYF
>TRBV5-4|TRBJ2-7|-|14|-
TGTGCCAGCAGCTTAGCTAACCAGGCCTACGAGCAGTACTTC
CASSLANQAYEQYF
>TRBV5-4|TRBJ2-3|-|15|-
TGTGCCAGCAGCGGCCCGGTCTCAGGCACAGATACGCAGTATTTT
CASSGPVSGTDTQYF
>TRBV11-2|TRBJ2-5|-|13|-
TGTGCCAGCAGCTTACAGGGGCAAGAGACCCAGTACTTC
CASSLQGQETQYF
>TRBV6-5|TRBJ1-2|once|14|TRBD1
TGTGCCAGCAGTGAGGACAGGGGAAACTATGGCTACACCTTC
CASSEDRGNYGYTF
>TRBV9|TRBJ1-5|-|13|-
TGTGCCAGCAGCGAAACTGCTGGTCAGCCCCAGCATTTT
CASSETAGQPQHF
>TRBV5-1|TRBJ2-3|once|15|TRBD2
TGCGCCAGCAGCTTGGGACTAGCGGGGGGCGATACGCAGTATTTT
CASSLGLAGGDTQYF
>TRBV9|TRBJ2-1|-|16|-
TGTGCCAGCAGCTTACACGGGGCATGGTTTGTCTATGAGCAGTTCTTC
CASSLHGAWFVYEQFF
>TRBV7-9|TRBJ1-3|-|16|-
TGTGCCAGCAACCCATCAACGGCAGGGGCTGGAAACACCATATATTTT
CASNPSTAGAGNTIYF
>TRBV7-2|TRBJ1-5|-|17|-
TGTGCCAGCAGCTTAGCGCTTGGAGCCTATAGCAATCAGCCCCAGCATTTT
CASSLALGAYSNQPQHF
>TRBV20-1|TRBJ2-7|-|11|-
TGCAGTGCTTATAAATCTAGCCAGCAGTACTTC
CSAYKSSQQYF
>TRBV6-6|TRBJ2-7|-|15|-
TGTGCCAGCAGTGCGGGACAGCCTAGCTCCTACGAGCAGTACTTC
CASSAGQPSSYEQYF
>TRBV7-8|TRBJ2-3|-|15|-
TGTGCCAGCAGCTTAGCGCAACCACCCACAGATACGCAGTATTTT
CASSLAQPPTDTQYF
>TRBV5-1|TRBJ1-1|once|14|-
TGCGCCAGCAGCTTGGCGGGGGGCGGCACTGAAGCTTTCTTT
CASSLAGGGTEAFF
>TRBV6-5|TRBJ1-2|once|16|-
TGTGCCAGCAGTTACGGGGACTCTCTAAGCTCCTATGGCTACACCTTC
CASSYGDSLSSYGYTF
>TRBV18|TRBJ2-1|-|11|-
TGTGCCACCCGGCGTGTGGATGAGCAGTTCTTC
CATRRVDEQFF
>TRBV11-2|TRBJ2-2|-|15|TRBD1
TGTGCCAGCAGCAAAGGGACAGTGAACACCGGGGAGCTGTTTTTT
CASSKGTVNTGELFF
>TRBV5-1|TRBJ2-2|-|13|-
TGCGCCAGCAGCTTGGGGTTGTCCGGGGAGCTGTTTTTT
CASSLGLSGELFF
>TRBV5-1|TRBJ2-3|-|15|TRBD1
TGCGCCAGCAGCCCGGGACAGACTAGCACAGATACGCAGTATTTT
CASSPGQTSTDTQYF
>TRBV9|TRBJ2-7|once|14|-
TGTGCCAGCAGCGCCGGGGGGACAATCTACGAGCAGTACTTC
CASSAGGTIYEQYF
>TRBV7-2|TRBJ1-2|-|14|-
TGTGCCAGCAGCCCCGGCGCCATGAACTATGGCTACACCTTC
CASSPGAMNYGYTF
>TRBV4-2|TRBJ2-2|once|14|TRBD1
TGTGCCAGCAGCCAAGCGGGACAGACCGGGGAGCTGTTTTTT
CASSQAGQTGELFF
>TRBV7-2|TRBJ2-3|-|15|TRBD2
TGTGCCAGCAGCGGGACTAGCGGGGGGGCCTATACGCAGTATTTT
CASSGTSGGAYTQYF
>TRBV6-6|TRBJ1-1|-|14|-
TGTGCCAGCAGGGGCCAAGGGGCGAGCACTGAAGCTTTCTTT
CASRGQGASTEAFF
>TRBV19|TRBJ1-3|-|17|-
TGTGCCAGTAGAACTCGGTCGAGTTTACGCTCTGGAAACACCATATATTTT
CASRTRSSLRSGNTIYF
>TRBV29-1|TRBJ1-1|-|14|TRBD1
TGCAGCGTTGACGTCTTGGGGACAGGGGCAATAGCTTTCTTT
CSVDVLGTGAIAFF
>TRBV27|TRBJ2-1|-|13|-
TGTGCCAGCAGTTTAAGGTCCTACAATGAGCAGTTCTTC
CASSLRSYNEQFF
>TRBV18|TRBJ2-7|-|13|-
TGTGCCAGCTCAGAGTCAGAATCATACGAGCAGTACTTC
CASSESESYEQYF
>TRBV2|TRBJ2-5|-|14|-
TGTGCCAGCCCTTCGAGGTTGAGCCCAGAGACCCAGTACTTC
CASPSRLSPETQYF
>TRBV7-3|TRBJ2-5|-|15|-
TGTGCCAGCAGCTTAACGGGTTCCCTACAGGAGACCCAGTACTTC
CASSLTGSLQETQYF
>TRBV19|TRBJ2-5|-|15|TRBD1
TGTGCCAGTAACGCGGGACAGGGGAAGGTGGAGACCCAGTACTTC
CASNAGQGKVETQYF
>TRBV6-1|TRBJ1-2|-|16|TRBD1
TGTGCCAGCAGTGTGTCTTTGACAGGGGGTTACTATGGCTACACCTTC
CASSVSLTGGYYGYTF
>TRBV6-6|TRBJ1-1|-|15|TRBD1
TGTGCCAGCAGTCGAACCGGGACAGGGAGGACTGAAGCTTTCTTT
CASSRTGTGRTEAFF
>TRBV2|TRBJ1-6|-|15|-
TGTGCCAGCAGTGAAAGAAGCTCCTATAATTCACCCCTCCACTTT
CASSERSSYNSPLHF
>TRBV9|TRBJ1-1|-|14|-
TGTGCCAGCAGCGCGTTGCCACCTCCACGTGAGGCTTTCTTT
CASSALPPPREAFF
>TRBV11-3|TRBJ2-2|-|15|-
TGTGCCAGCAGTTCGGGACACTCGAACACCGGGGAGCTGTTTTTT
CASSSGHSNTGELFF
>TRBV29-1|TRBJ2-3|-|14|TRBD2
TGCAGCGTTAGGTCTAGCGGATTCACAGATACGCAGTATTTT
CSVRSSGFTDTQYF
>TRBV7-9|TRBJ2-7|-|14|-
TGTGCCAGCAGCCCGGCGGCCGGGGCAAACGAGCAGTACTTC
CASSPAAGANEQYF
>TRBV2|TRBJ1-3|-|17|-
TGTGCCAGCAGTGAAGCGCTTCGGGGGGGCTCTGGAAACACCATATATTTT
CASSEALRGGSGNTIYF